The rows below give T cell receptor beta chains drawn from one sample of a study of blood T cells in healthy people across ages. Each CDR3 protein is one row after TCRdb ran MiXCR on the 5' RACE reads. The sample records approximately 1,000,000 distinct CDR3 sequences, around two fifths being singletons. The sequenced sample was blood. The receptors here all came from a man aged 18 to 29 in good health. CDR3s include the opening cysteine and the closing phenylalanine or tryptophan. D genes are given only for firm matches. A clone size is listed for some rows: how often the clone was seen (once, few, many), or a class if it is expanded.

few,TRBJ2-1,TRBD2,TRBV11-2,TGTGCCAGCAGCGCCAGGGCTAGCGGGGGCTCCTACAATGAGCAGTTCTTC,CASSARASGGSYNEQFF
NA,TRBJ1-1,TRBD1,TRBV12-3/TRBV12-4,TGTGCCAGCAGTCCGCGGACAGGTCCTCCGAACCCTGAAGCTTTCTTT,CASSPRTGPPNPEAFF
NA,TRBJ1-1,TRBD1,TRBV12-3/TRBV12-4,TGTGCCAGCAGTTTAGGGTCCCCGGACAGGGGGCATTTTGGGAACACTGAAGCTTTCTTT,CASSLGSPDRGHFGNTEAFF
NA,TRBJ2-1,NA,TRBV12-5,TGTGCTAGTGGTTTGGGACTAGTAGTTGACAATGAGCAGTTCTTC,CASGLGLVVDNEQFF
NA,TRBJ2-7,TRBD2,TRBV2,TGTGCCAGCATGGGACTAGCGGGGGGTCAAACCTACAATGAGCAGTACTTC,CASMGLAGGQTYNEQYF
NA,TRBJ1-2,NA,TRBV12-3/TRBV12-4,TGTGCCAGCAGTAAGGGGATTCATACCTATGGCTACACCTTC,CASSKGIHTYGYTF
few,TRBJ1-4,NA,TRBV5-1,TGCGCCAGCAGAACCGGTTTTAATGAAAAACTGTTTTTT,CASRTGFNEKLFF
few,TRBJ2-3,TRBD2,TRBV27,TGTGCCAGCAGTTTTCTTGGACTAGCGGGCCCAGATACGCAGTATTTT,CASSFLGLAGPDTQYF
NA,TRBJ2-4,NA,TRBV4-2,TGTGCCAGCAGCCAAGCTTCAGCCAAAAACATTCAGTACTTC,CASSQASAKNIQYF
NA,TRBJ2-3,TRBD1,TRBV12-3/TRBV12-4,TGTGCCAGCAGATACGACAGGGCTAGCACAGATACGCAGTATTTT,CASRYDRASTDTQYF
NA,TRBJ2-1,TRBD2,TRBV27,TGTGCCAGCAGTTTAACTAGCGGGGGGGTACCCTACAATGAGCAGTTCTTC,CASSLTSGGVPYNEQFF
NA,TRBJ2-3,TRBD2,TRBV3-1,TGTGCCAGCAGCCCTAGCGGGGGTAGCGATACGCAGTATTTT,CASSPSGGSDTQYF
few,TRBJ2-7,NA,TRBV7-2,TGTGCCAGCAGCTTAGTTGGCAGTCAGAACGAGCAGTACTTC,CASSLVGSQNEQYF
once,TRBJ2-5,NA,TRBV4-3,TGCGCCAGCAGCCAAGCTGCAGGGGTTCGCAATGAGCAGTACTTC,CASSQAAGVRNEQYF
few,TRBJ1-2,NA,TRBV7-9,TGTGCCAGCAGCTCCTCCTCCGGGACAAAAAACTCTGGCTACACCTTC,CASSSSSGTKNSGYTF
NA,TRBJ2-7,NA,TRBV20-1,TGCAGTGCTTCAAGACCGGACTACGAGCAGTACTTC,CSASRPDYEQYF
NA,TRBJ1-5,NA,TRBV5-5,TGTGCCAGCAGCCAACAGGTAGGGCAGCCCCAGCATTTT,CASSQQVGQPQHF
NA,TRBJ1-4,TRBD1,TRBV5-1,TGCGCCAGCAGCTTGGTTTTAGGACAGGGGGAAAAACTGTTTTTT,CASSLVLGQGEKLFF
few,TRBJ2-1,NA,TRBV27,TGTGCCAGCAGTCCGAACGACCGACTGGGGACTTCTCACAATGAGCAGTTCTTC,CASSPNDRLGTSHNEQFF
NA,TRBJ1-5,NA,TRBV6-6,TGTGCCAGCAGTAACACAGGGTATAGCAATCAGCCCCAGCATTTT,CASSNTGYSNQPQHF
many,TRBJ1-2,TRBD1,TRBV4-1,TGCGCCAGCAGCCCACAGGGGAAGGACTATGGCTACACCTTC,CASSPQGKDYGYTF
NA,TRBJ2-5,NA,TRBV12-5,TGTGCTAGTGGTTTGGCCGTAAGTGAGCAGTACTTC,CASGLAVSEQYF
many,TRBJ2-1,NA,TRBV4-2,TGTGCCAGCAGCCCCCGACTAGCACAGGGAAATGAGCAGTTCTTC,CASSPRLAQGNEQFF
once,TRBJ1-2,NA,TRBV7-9,TGTGCCAGCAGCCGGACCGAGCCCATCGGCTATGGCTACACCTTC,CASSRTEPIGYGYTF
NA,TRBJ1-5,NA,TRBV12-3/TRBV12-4,TGTGCCAGCAGTATGAACGGTGACTTCCAGCCCCAGCATTTT,CASSMNGDFQPQHF
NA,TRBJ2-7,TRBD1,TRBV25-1,TGTGCCAGCAGTGATCGGTCGACAGGGGGTCTCGACGAGCAGTACTTC,CASSDRSTGGLDEQYF
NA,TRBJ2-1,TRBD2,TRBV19,TGTGCCAGTAGTATAGAGCGGGGGTCCTACAATGAGCAGTTCTTC,CASSIERGSYNEQFF
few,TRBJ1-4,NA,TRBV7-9,TGCGCCAGCAGCCTGGGACCTGATGAAAAACTGTTTTTT,CASSLGPDEKLFF
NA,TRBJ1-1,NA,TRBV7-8,TGTGCCAGCAGCTTTAGTAGGGAGTGGGGTAAGAACACTGAAGCTTTCTTT,CASSFSREWGKNTEAFF
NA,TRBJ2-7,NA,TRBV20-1,TGCAGTGCTAGAGACATGAGGGGGAACGAGCAGTACTTC,CSARDMRGNEQYF
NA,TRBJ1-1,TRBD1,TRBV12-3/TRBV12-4,TGTGCCAGCAGTTTAGAGGGGACAGAGAACACTGAAGCTTTCTTT,CASSLEGTENTEAFF
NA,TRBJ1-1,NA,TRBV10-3,TGTGCCATCAGTGAGTCGACGTGGGGGCTCGAGACTGAAGCTTTCTTT,CAISESTWGLETEAFF
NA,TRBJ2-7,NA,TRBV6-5,TGTGCCAGCAGTCAATTCCAGGGTACCTACGAGCAGTACTTC,CASSQFQGTYEQYF
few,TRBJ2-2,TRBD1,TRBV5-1,TGCGCCAGCAGCTTGGCCGGACAGGGGGCATTTGCCGGGGAGCTGTTTTTT,CASSLAGQGAFAGELFF
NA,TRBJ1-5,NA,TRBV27,TGTGCCAGCAGTCCCCACAGGGAACGGGGCCAGCCCCAGCATTTT,CASSPHRERGQPQHF
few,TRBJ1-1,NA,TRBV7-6,TGTGCCAGCAGCCGCTCCCAGGGGCCAAACACTGAAGCTTTCTTT,CASSRSQGPNTEAFF
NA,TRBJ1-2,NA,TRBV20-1,TGCAGTGCTAGTCGGGACACCCCTTTTGACTATGGCTACACCTTC,CSASRDTPFDYGYTF
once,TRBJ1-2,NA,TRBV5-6,TGTGCCAGCAGCTTGGGGCGGAGGACCTATGGCTACACCTTC,CASSLGRRTYGYTF
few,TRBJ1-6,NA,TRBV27,TGTGCCAGCAGTTCCCTCCCGCTTGCCTATAATTCACCCCTCCACTTT,CASSSLPLAYNSPLHF
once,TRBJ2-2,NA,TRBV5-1,TGCGCCTCCAGCAGGGGTCTACACGACACCGGGGAGCTGTTTTTT,CASSRGLHDTGELFF
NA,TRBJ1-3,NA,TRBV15,TGTGCCACCAGCAGAGATGGCGGCAGGTACCTGGTAAACACCATATATTTT,CATSRDGGRYLVNTIYF
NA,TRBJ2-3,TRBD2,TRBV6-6,TGTGCCAGTCCGGCGGGGGGTGGGTTCGCAGATACGCAGTATTTT,CASPAGGGFADTQYF
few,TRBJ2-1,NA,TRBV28,TGTGCCAGCAGTCCACACCGGGACGTGTACAATGAGCAGTTCTTC,CASSPHRDVYNEQFF
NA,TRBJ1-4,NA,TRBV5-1,TGCGCCAGCAGCTTGTTGAAAAGGGCAACTAATGAAAAACTGTTTTTT,CASSLLKRATNEKLFF
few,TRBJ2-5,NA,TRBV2,TGTGCCAGCAGTCTGGAGGGCAGGCAAGAGACCCAGTACTTC,CASSLEGRQETQYF
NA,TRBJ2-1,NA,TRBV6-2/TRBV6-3,TGTGCCAGCAGTTACTCGGCCGGGACAGAGCAGTTCTTC,CASSYSAGTEQFF
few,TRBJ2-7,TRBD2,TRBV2,TGTGCCAGCAGTGAACGGTGGAATAGCGGGGGGTTCATGTCCTACGAGCAGTACTTC,CASSERWNSGGFMSYEQYF
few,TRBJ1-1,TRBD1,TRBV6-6,TGTGCCAGCAGTGGCGGGGACAGACACACTGAAGCTTTCTTT,CASSGGDRHTEAFF
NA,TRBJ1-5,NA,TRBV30,TGTGCCTGGAGTAGGCAGGGGATTCCTCAGCCCCAGCATTTT,CAWSRQGIPQPQHF
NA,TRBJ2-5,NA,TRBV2,TGTGCCAGCCGAATACAGGGTAATGTGGGAGAGACCCAGTACTTC,CASRIQGNVGETQYF
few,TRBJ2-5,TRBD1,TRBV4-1,TGCGCCAGCAGCCAACGTATATCCGACAGGGGTCAAGAGACCCAGTACTTC,CASSQRISDRGQETQYF